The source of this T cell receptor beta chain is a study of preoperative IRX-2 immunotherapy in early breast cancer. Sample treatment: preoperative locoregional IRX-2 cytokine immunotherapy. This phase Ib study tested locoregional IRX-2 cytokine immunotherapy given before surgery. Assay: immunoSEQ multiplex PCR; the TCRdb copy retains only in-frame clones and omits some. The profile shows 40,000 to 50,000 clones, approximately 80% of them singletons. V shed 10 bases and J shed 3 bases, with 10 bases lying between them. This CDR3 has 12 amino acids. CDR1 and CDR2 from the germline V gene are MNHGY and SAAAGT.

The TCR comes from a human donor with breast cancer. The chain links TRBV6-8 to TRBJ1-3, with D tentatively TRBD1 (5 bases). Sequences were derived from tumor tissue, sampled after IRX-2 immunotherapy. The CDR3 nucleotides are TGTGCCATTCAGGGTTTTGGAAACACCATATATTTT. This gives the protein CAIQGFGNTIYF.